This T cell receptor (beta chain) originates from a study of T-cell reconstitution after alpha-beta-depleted transplantation in children. Preparation of the TCRbeta library involved a method that used unique molecular identifiers. TCRdb called the PCR reads again in MiXCR, with one record for every CDR3 protein. The sample lists some 220,000 distinct CDR3 sequences, approximately 9.5% occurring once. This specimen was PBMCs from the stem cell graft donor, taken from the stem cell graft. The clonotype originates from a human donor who donated a stem cell graft to a child with acute lymphoblastic leukemia.

The CDR3 DNA reads as TGCGCCAGCAGTGAGTTTAGCGGCCTCACAGATACGCAGTATTTT. It specifies CASSEFSGLTDTQYF. This chain connects TRBV10-2 to TRBJ2-3, with D maybe TRBD2 (6 bases). V dropped 1 base and J dropped 2 bases, with 10 bases sitting between them. The CDR3 has 15 residues. Germline-derived CDR1 and CDR2 are WSHSY and SAAADI.